This passage covers 10 T cell receptor beta chains from one sample sequenced in a study of cytotoxic CD8 clonotypes in ibrutinib-treated CLL. Here immunoSEQ multiplex PCR was the method, and the copy in TCRdb shows in-frame clones only, minus some. Of approximately 300,000 clones in the sample, just under 80% were seen once. The specimen was PBMCs, collected before ibrutinib treatment. These receptors all stem from a human donor with chronic lymphocytic leukemia.

J is TRBJ2-3 and V is TRBV30; D assignment may be TRBD1 or TRBD2 (5 bases each). This CDR3 contains 13 residues. Trimming shortened V by 7 bases and J by 4 bases, and 15 bases separated the two germline ends. Germline V gene lookup returns CDR1 GTSNPN and CDR2 SVGIG (reference sequence). The CDR3 here is CAFRDPGADTQYF. CDR3 nucleotide sequence: TGTGCCTTCCGGGACCCTGGGGCAGATACGCAGTATTTT.

This sequence joins TRBV5-1 and TRBJ2-2; 10 nucleotides align to TRBD1. CDR1 SGHRS and CDR2 YFSETQ come from the germline V gene. V lost 8 bases and J lost 5; bases outside the gene matches: 3. CDR3 size: 13 residues. CDR3 DNA sequence: TGCGCCAGTGACAGGGGGCTAACCGGGGAGCTGTTTTTT. This encodes CASDRGLTGELFF.

This clone was recorded once. This chain uses TRBV19 with TRBJ1-3; D might be TRBD1 (5 bases). Germline V gene data show CDR1 as LNHDA and CDR2 as SQIVND (reference sequence). V was trimmed by 5 bases and J by 2 bases, leaving 7 bases between them. The CDR3 covers 13 residues. CDR3 sequence reads: CASSSRAGNTIYF. In nucleotides, the CDR3 is TGTGCCAGTAGTTCCAGGGCTGGAAACACCATATATTTT.

V usage is TRBV19 and J usage is TRBJ1-1, with a possible D match to TRBD1 (5 bases). Germline loops: CDR1 LNHDA, CDR2 SQIVND (reference sequence). Trimming stripped 7 bases from V and 0 bases from J, with 12 bases between. The CDR3 totals 14 residues. The CDR3 bases are TGTGCCAGTACGAGGGGCTTCTTGAACACTGAAGCTTTCTTT. It is translated as CASTRGFLNTEAFF.

This chain joins TRBV28 and TRBJ2-7; possible D gene TRBD2, 5 bases. The CDR3 has 14 residues. The germline V and J ends were trimmed by 6 bases and 1 base, with 13 bases remaining between them. Germline loops: CDR1 MDHEN, CDR2 SYDVKM. The CDR3 DNA reads TGTGCCAGCAGCCTAGCAGTGCTATCCTACGAGCAGTACTTC. Translated, it gives CASSLAVLSYEQYF. Combining the CDR3 with reference TRBV28 and TRBJ2-7 gives the whole variable domain DVKVTQSSRYLVKRTGEKVFLECVQDMDHENMFWYRQDPGLGLRLIYFSYDVKMKEKGDIPEGYSVSREKKERFSLILESASTNQTSMYLCASSLAVLSYEQYFGPGTRLTVT.

This clone has more than one count but fewer than ten. The J gene is TRBJ1-1, the V gene TRBV28; D gene unclear. The CDR3 covers 15 residues. Trimming removed 5 bases at V and 0 bases at J, with 13 bases between. CDR1 is MDHEN, CDR2 SYDVKM, per germline. CDR3 DNA sequence: TGTGCCAGCAGTACGGCTGGGCAGATGAACACTGAAGCTTTCTTT. The encoded protein is CASSTAGQMNTEAFF.

The rearrangement uses TRBV7-2 and TRBJ2-5; D unclear. CDR1 is SGHTA, CDR2 FQGNSA, per germline. V was shortened by 1 base and J by 7 bases, with 10 bases between the two germline ends. The CDR3 contains 13 residues. The CDR3 bases are TGTGCCAGCAGCTTAGACCGTTTGGGGACCCAGTACTTC. Amino acid sequence: CASSLDRLGTQYF.

The V call is TRBV10-3, the J call TRBJ2-2; 14 positions match TRBD2. CDR1 and CDR2 from the germline V gene are ENHRY and SYGVKD. The CDR3 loop spans 16 amino acids. The CDR3 loop is CATTSGRAFSTGELFF. DNA for the CDR3: TGTGCTACGACTAGCGGGAGGGCCTTTTCTACCGGGGAGCTGTTTTTT.

This clone came up a few times. The chain couples TRBV14 to TRBJ1-2; possibly TRBD1 for D (5 bases). The ends were cut back, 3 bases at V and 5 bases at J, with 13 bases in the middle. The CDR3 loop spans 14 amino acids. CDR1 SGHDN and CDR2 FVKESK come from the germline V gene. In DNA form, the CDR3 reads TGTGCCAGCAGCCACACCGGGACGGTGTATGGCTACACCTTC. As protein: CASSHTGTVYGYTF.

V gene TRBV28 combines with J gene TRBJ1-2; a weak D match, TRBD1 (5 bases). V lost 2 bases and J lost 7, with 11 bases in between. Germline V gene data show CDR1 as MDHEN and CDR2 as SYDVKM. The CDR3 is made up of 13 amino acids. CDR3 sequence: CASSLGEGFGYTF. DNA of the CDR3: TGTGCCAGCAGTTTAGGGGAGGGGTTTGGCTACACCTTC.